This T cell receptor beta chain was profiled in a study of PD-1 blockade in classical Hodgkin lymphoma. V lost 6 bases, J lost 2 bases, and 16 bases lay in between. Per germline, CDR1 KGHSH and CDR2 LQKENI. There are 15 residues in the CDR3. Study-wide results and limits: Those achieving complete response showed baseline diversity like newly diagnosed patients.

Each patient relapsed following autologous stem cell transplantation, and prior brentuximab vedotin exposure differed. Libraries were prepared by immunoSEQ multiplex PCR; TCRdb keeps only in-frame clonotypes and omits some of them. The sample carries about 13,000 clones, about 90% recorded once. In its sample, this clone was seen once. Its antigen is currently unknown. The gene calls are TRBV18 and TRBJ1-1; weak D call: TRBD1 (5 bases). The material sequenced was peripheral blood mononuclear cells (PBMCs), taken at baseline. This TCR came from a human donor with classical Hodgkin lymphoma. DNA for the CDR3: TGTGCCAGCTCCCCCGGACAAAACGAAAACACTGAAGCTTTCTTT. Its protein is CASSPGQNENTEAFF.